This T cell receptor (beta chain) stems from a study of CD8 T cells in ankylosing spondylitis. The CDR3 runs 14 residues. The ends lost 3 bases at V and 6 bases at J; junction bases unmatched: 3. This clonotype was found many times. TCR beta libraries were made by quantitative 5'-RACE with molecular barcodes. Each CDR3 protein gets one entry after TCRdb re-called the 5' RACE reads with MiXCR. This table has 250,000 to 400,000 distinct CDR3 sequences, around 10% appearing once. V gene TRBV12-3 or TRBV12-4 combines with J gene TRBJ2-7, with TRBD1 matching 12 bases. This receptor was identified in a female donor with ankylosing spondylitis or in good health (not recorded which). The source material was blood, either unsorted or a sorted T cell fraction (not recorded which). This chain's CDR3 is CASSFGTGGFEQYF. The CDR3 DNA is TGTGCCAGCAGTTTTGGGACAGGGGGCTTCGAGCAGTACTTC.